These 32 T cell receptor beta chains came from one sample sequenced in a study of T cell repertoires in cytomegalovirus infection. From the reads, TCRdb called clonotypes with MiXCR, one entry per CDR3 protein. The sample consists of 550,000 to 700,000 distinct CDR3 sequences, around 40% of them appearing once. These receptors have no identified antigens. The source material was cultured PBMCs, sampled from culture after CMV antigen stimulation. The receptors originated from a human donor in good health (CMV status not recorded). Some clones in this sample may be carry-over from other donors' samples.

This clonotype was seen a handful of times. The DNA of the CDR3 is TGTGCCATCGGGAACACTGAAGCTTTCTTT. This codes for CAIGNTEAFF. V usage is TRBV10-3 and J usage is TRBJ1-1; no reliable D call. There are 10 residues in the CDR3. Germline values: CDR1 ENHRY, CDR2 SYGVKD. V gave up 8 bases and J gave up 1 base, with 2 bases separating them.

This clonotype turned up a few times. The rearrangement joins TRBV5-4 to TRBJ1-1, with 7 nucleotides matching TRBD1. The CDR3 is 15 amino acids. Trimming cost V 4 bases and J 1 base; bases outside gene matches: 7. Germline V gene sequence: CDR1 SGHNT, CDR2 YYREEE (reference sequence). CDR3 region: CASSEDRARNTEAFF. The CDR3 nucleotides read TGTGCCAGCAGCGAAGACAGGGCACGGAACACTGAAGCTTTCTTT.

This rearrangement joins TRBV5-4 to TRBJ2-7, with TRBD2 matching 11 bases. J lost 4 bases, V lost 3 bases, and 6 bases had no gene match. The CDR3 length is 15 residues. CDR1 is SGHNT and CDR2 is YYREEE in the germline V gene (reference sequence). CDR3 nucleotide sequence: TGTGCCAGCAGCTCTCCGACTAGCGGGAAGTACGAGCAGTACTTC. It specifies CASSSPTSGKYEQYF.

This clonotype showed up just a few times. The chain employs TRBV24-1 and TRBJ2-1, with D perhaps TRBD2 (5 bases). This CDR3 region has 15 residues. Germline assignment: CDR1 KGHDR and CDR2 SFDVKD. Deletions cut 4 bases from V and 4 bases from J, with 13 bases between. Here the CDR3 reads CATSEAGIAYNEQFF. The DNA of the CDR3 is TGTGCCACCAGTGAGGCCGGGATCGCATACAATGAGCAGTTCTTC.

This chain uses TRBV6-6 with TRBJ2-7, with 9 nucleotides matching TRBD1. With V trimmed by 7 bases and J by 2 bases, 6 bases remained unmatched. CDR3 size: 14 residues. Germline V CDR1 and CDR2: MNHNY, SVGAGI (reference sequence). The DNA of the CDR3 is TGTGCCAGCAAGGTGACAGGGGGGACCTACGAGCAGTACTTC. It translates to CASKVTGGTYEQYF.

The rearrangement uses TRBV2 and TRBJ2-3, with 9 bases identical to TRBD1. V lost 8 bases and J lost 3; bases outside the gene matches: 9. The CDR3 has 15 residues. In germline, CDR1 is SNHLY, CDR2 FYNNEI. The CDR3, as DNA: TGTGCCAGCCGAATCCCGGGACAGGGAACAGATACGCAGTATTTT. It encodes CASRIPGQGTDTQYF.

The rearrangement uses TRBV5-6 and TRBJ1-2; 7 nucleotides agree with TRBD1. This CDR3 is 17 amino acids long. Germline V gene sequence: CDR1 SGHDT, CDR2 YYEEEE. The junction had 15 bases not matched to a gene; V was cut back by 0 bases and J by 7 bases. The CDR3: CASSLVVGNQGVTGYTF. Written as DNA, the CDR3 is TGTGCCAGCAGCTTGGTGGTGGGGAACCAGGGGGTCACTGGCTACACCTTC.

The rearrangement links TRBV6-6 to TRBJ1-4, with D uncertain. Trimming cost V 6 bases and J 5 bases, with 7 bases left between them. Germline loops: CDR1 MNHNY, CDR2 SVGAGI (reference sequence). This CDR3 is 12 amino acids long. The CDR3 spells CASRYQNEKLFF. The CDR3 bases are TGTGCCAGCAGGTATCAGAATGAAAAACTGTTTTTT.

The chain is built from TRBV10-3 and TRBJ1-6; TRBD1 matches 8 bases. This CDR3 is built from 15 residues. J was trimmed by 0 bases and V by 6 bases; bases with no gene match: 1. Germline V gene sequence: CDR1 ENHRY, CDR2 SYGVKD. The CDR3 sequence: CAIRTGGSYNSPLHF. DNA of the CDR3: TGTGCCATCAGAACAGGGGGCTCCTATAATTCACCCCTCCACTTT.

The gene calls are TRBV6-1 and TRBJ2-1, with 7 bases that match TRBD2. V was pared by 7 bases and J by 4 bases, with 10 bases of the junction left unmatched. This CDR3 region has 15 residues. Germline V lookup: CDR1 MNHNS, CDR2 SASEGT. Here the CDR3 DNA reads TGTGCCAGCACCGACCACTCCGGGGGGTACAATGAGCAGTTCTTC. Protein product: CASTDHSGGYNEQFF.

The J gene is TRBJ2-5, the V gene TRBV11-2; D gene uncertain. V was pared by 5 bases and J by 2 bases, with 15 bases between. Germline CDR1 and CDR2: SGHAT and FQNNGV. This CDR3 spans 15 amino acids. CDR3 in amino acids: CASSATTMIQETQYF. CDR3 sequence (DNA): TGTGCCAGCAGCGCCACCACCATGATACAAGAGACCCAGTACTTC.

In this sample, this clonotype turned up a few times. The chain has TRBV2 and TRBJ1-1, with no clear D. Germline assignment: CDR1 SNHLY and CDR2 FYNNEI. This CDR3 is built from 13 residues. The V end lost 7 bases, the J end lost 1 base, and 10 bases lay between the germline ends. This chain's CDR3 is CASTWEPNTEAFF. DNA for the CDR3: TGTGCCAGCACATGGGAACCGAACACTGAAGCTTTCTTT.

This sequence joins TRBV19 and TRBJ1-1; no definite D call. The CDR3 has 13 amino acids. The V end lost 6 bases, the J end lost 4 bases, and 12 bases lay between the germline ends. Germline V CDR1 and CDR2: LNHDA, SQIVND (reference sequence). CDR3 amino acids: CASREVSGTEAFF. CDR3 in DNA: TGTGCCAGTAGAGAGGTTTCGGGCACTGAAGCTTTCTTT. Looking up the rest from reference TRBV19 and TRBJ1-1 gives the full variable domain: DGGITQSPKYLFRKEGQNVTLSCEQNLNHDAMYWYRQDPGQGLRLIYYSQIVNDFQKGDIAEGYSVSREKKESFPLTVTSAQKNPTAFYLCASREVSGTEAFFGQGTRLTVV.

The rearrangement uses TRBV5-1 and TRBJ2-1; no firm D call. V lost 4 bases and J lost 6, with 17 bases in between. The CDR3 has 15 residues. Germline CDR1 is SGHRS and CDR2 is YFSETQ. The CDR3 sequence is CASSLNPGRANEQFF. CDR3 sequence (DNA): TGCGCCAGCAGCCTCAACCCGGGTAGGGCCAATGAGCAGTTCTTC.

The chain uses TRBV7-2 and TRBJ2-7; maybe TRBD2 (5 bases). V lost 3 bases to trimming and J lost 3 bases, with 12 bases between them. Germline-derived CDR1 and CDR2 are SGHTA and FQGNSA. The CDR3 contains 14 residues. The CDR3, as DNA: TGTGCCAGCAGCTTGGGATCCGCGGGCTACGAGCAGTACTTC. As protein: CASSLGSAGYEQYF.

The rearrangement joins TRBV27 to TRBJ2-1; 8 bases align to TRBD1. V gave up 3 bases and J gave up 9 bases; unmatched junction bases: 4. Germline V gene data show CDR1 as MNHEY and CDR2 as SMNVEV (reference sequence). The CDR3 length is 13 residues. CDR3 coding DNA: TGTGCCAGCAGTTTTCCCGGACAGGGTGAGCAGTTCTTC. As protein: CASSFPGQGEQFF.

This clonotype has at least ten counts. The genes are TRBV7-2 and TRBJ1-1, with a weak D call TRBD1 (6 bases). This CDR3 has 14 residues. CDR1 and CDR2 from the germline V gene are SGHTA and FQGNSA. V dropped 5 bases and J dropped 6 bases, with 16 bases sitting between them. The CDR3 sequence is CASSVRYRDSEAFF. CDR3 in DNA: TGTGCCAGCAGCGTACGATACAGGGACTCTGAAGCTTTCTTT.

Details on this clonotype: A clone one base away is much larger, so this may be a read error. The gene calls are TRBV7-2 and TRBJ2-3; D remains ambiguous. This CDR3 is built from 14 residues. Trimming pared 1 base from V and 2 bases from J, leaving 7 bases between. Germline CDR1 is SGHTA and CDR2 is FQGNSA. CDR3 residues: CASSLGRYTDTQYF. The CDR3 DNA follows: TGTGCCAGCAGCTTAGGTAGATACACAGATACGCAGTATTTT.

The chain employs TRBV4-3 and TRBJ2-3; perhaps TRBD2 as D (5 bases). V lost 2 bases to trimming and J lost 6 bases, with 15 bases between them. The CDR3 runs to 15 residues. Germline CDR1 and CDR2: LGHNA and YSLEER. CDR3 amino acids: CASSQLATRSDTQYF. The DNA of the CDR3 is TGCGCCAGCAGCCAACTAGCTACCAGGAGCGATACGCAGTATTTT.

In its sample, this clonotype was seen a few times. V and J are TRBV10-3 and TRBJ1-5; 8 nucleotides agree with TRBD1. Trimming at V came to 6 bases and at J to 8 bases, leaving 6 bases not matched to a gene. Per germline, CDR1 ENHRY and CDR2 SYGVKD. There are 13 residues in the CDR3. CDR3 protein: CAISRDRGEPQHF. The CDR3 DNA reads as TGTGCCATCAGCCGCGACAGGGGAGAGCCCCAGCATTTT.

This clonotype was seen only a few times. The V gene is TRBV7-9, the J gene TRBJ2-7, with 8 bases fitting TRBD1. Unmatched junction bases numbered 13, after V lost 3 bases and J lost 6 bases. The CDR3 consists of 16 residues. The germline V gene has CDR1 SEHNR and CDR2 FQNEAQ (reference sequence). The chain's CDR3 is CASSFQEGQERSEQYF. CDR3 bases: TGTGCCAGCAGCTTTCAGGAGGGACAGGAACGATCCGAGCAGTACTTC.

The CDR3 loop reads CASSIGMNTEAFF. The CDR3 coding sequence is TGTGCCAGTAGTATAGGGATGAACACTGAAGCTTTCTTT. The V and J genes are TRBV19 and TRBJ1-1; D not certain. Trimming removed 1 base at V and 0 bases at J, with 3 bases between. Germline CDR1 is LNHDA and CDR2 is SQIVND (reference sequence). The CDR3 is 13 amino acids.

The chain combines TRBV6-1 with TRBJ1-5; D unclear. Trimming took off 3 bases at V and 10 bases at J, with 19 bases between the two ends. Germline-derived CDR1 and CDR2 are MNHNS and SASEGT. The CDR3 totals 15 residues. For the CDR3, the DNA is TGTGCCAGCAGTGAGCCCCCCCCTCGGATAGTTCCCCAGCATTTT. Encoded protein: CASSEPPPRIVPQHF.

The gene calls are TRBV29-1 and TRBJ1-4; D uncertain. This CDR3 has 13 residues. Looked up from germline, CDR1 is SQVTM and CDR2 is ANQGSEA. Trimming shortened V by 6 bases and J by 6 bases, and 14 bases separated the two germline ends. The chain's CDR3 is CSVWVGGDEKLFF. DNA for the CDR3: TGCAGCGTGTGGGTTGGAGGCGATGAAAAACTGTTTTTT.

The chain is built from TRBV29-1 and TRBJ2-1, with TRBD2 as a possible D gene (6 bases). Germline CDR1 reads SQVTM; CDR2 reads ANQGSEA. V dropped 4 bases and J dropped 0 bases, with 13 bases sitting between them. CDR3 length: 15 amino acids. CDR3 DNA: TGCAGCGTTGTTGGGGACTCGAGCTCCTACAATGAGCAGTTCTTC. Translating it yields CSVVGDSSSYNEQFF.

V and J are TRBV7-2 and TRBJ2-6; TRBD1 or TRBD2 may be the D gene (5 bases each). Trimming took off 7 bases at V and 1 base at J, with 14 bases between the two ends. This CDR3 is built from 16 residues. The germline V gene encodes CDR1 SGHTA and CDR2 FQGNSA. CDR3 coding DNA: TGTGCCAGCAATCGCAACGGGGCATCTGGGGCCAACGTCCTGACTTTC. This encodes CASNRNGASGANVLTF.

The gene calls are TRBV20-1 and TRBJ2-5; TRBD1 matches 8 bases. The CDR3 loop spans 15 amino acids. Germline V lookup: CDR1 DFQATT, CDR2 SNEGSKA (reference sequence). The V and J ends lost 5 bases and 5 bases, in that order; junction bases with no gene match: 13. CDR3 in amino acids: CSASTGTGLAETQYF. For the CDR3, the DNA is TGCAGTGCTTCTACCGGGACAGGCCTAGCGGAGACCCAGTACTTC.

This clonotype was counted between two and nine times. CDR3 coding DNA: TGTGCCAGTAGGAGGACAGGGTCGTACTATGGCTACACCTTC. It codes for CASRRTGSYYGYTF. The rearrangement links TRBV19 to TRBJ1-2, with 8 bases lining up with TRBD1. V was pared by 6 bases and J by 3 bases, with 6 bases of the junction left unmatched. The V gene's germline CDR1 is LNHDA and CDR2 SQIVND (reference sequence). The CDR3 is 14 residues long.

The CDR3 coding sequence is TGTGCCAGCAGCTGGGCGCCCCAGCATTTT. It codes for CASSWAPQHF. This chain joins TRBV7-2 and TRBJ1-5, with no clear D. With 4 bases removed from V and 9 bases from J, the gap between germline ends came to 4 bases. Germline CDR1 SGHTA, CDR2 FQGNSA. The CDR3 sequence is 10 residues long.

This rearrangement joins TRBV12-3 or TRBV12-4 to TRBJ1-2, with unresolved D. CDR3 size: 15 residues. The V end lost 5 bases, the J end lost 0 bases, and 13 bases lay between the germline ends. The DNA for the CDR3 is TGTGCCAGCAGTACCACTTTTACCCCTAACTATGGCTACACCTTC. Its translation: CASSTTFTPNYGYTF.

This clonotype was counted only a few times. The genes are TRBV7-2 and TRBJ1-4, with D possibly matching TRBD1 (5 bases). Germline V gives CDR1 SGHTA, CDR2 FQGNSA. V shed 8 bases and J shed 8 bases, with 18 bases lying between them. This CDR3 contains 14 residues. CDR3 residues: CASSGGKEVEKLFF. CDR3 coding DNA: TGTGCCAGCTCGGGGGGGAAAGAGGTCGAAAAACTGTTTTTT.

This clonotype was picked up a small number of times. The chain uses TRBV4-1 and TRBJ1-6; D is possibly TRBD1 (5 bases). V gave up 4 bases and J gave up 8 bases, with 12 bases separating them. This CDR3 spans 14 amino acids. Germline CDR1 and CDR2: MGHRA and YSYEKL. The CDR3 DNA is TGCGCCAGCAGCCTGGTGGCCAGGGATTCACCCCTCCACTTT. It yields the protein CASSLVARDSPLHF.